This T cell receptor beta chain was retrieved from a study of blood T cell repertoires in COVID-19. About the study: The study drew acute and convalescent COVID-19 samples from the United States, Italy and Spain. The analysed material was cDNA or gDNA that came from T cells, B-cell-depleted T cells, or PBMCs.

A few counts support this clone. Authors' data handling: Reference gene primer amplification in the assay estimated nucleated cell counts. TCRdb keeps only in-frame clones here, not all; method: immunoSEQ multiplex PCR. The DNA gave D and trimming, while V, J and clone size come from that table. The sample has about 120,000 clones; 80% to 90% are singletons. The CDR3 totals 16 residues. Unmatched junction bases numbered 8, after V lost 6 bases and J lost 3 bases. Germline CDR1 is LNHDA and CDR2 is SQIVND (reference sequence). The sample comprised peripheral blood. The clonotype originates from a woman in her 70s with acute or convalescent COVID-19. The chain joins TRBV19 to TRBJ1-5, with 10 bases matching TRBD1. The CDR3 is CASRKFGQGDNQPQHF. DNA of the CDR3: TGTGCCAGTAGAAAGTTCGGACAGGGGGACAATCAGCCCCAGCATTTT.